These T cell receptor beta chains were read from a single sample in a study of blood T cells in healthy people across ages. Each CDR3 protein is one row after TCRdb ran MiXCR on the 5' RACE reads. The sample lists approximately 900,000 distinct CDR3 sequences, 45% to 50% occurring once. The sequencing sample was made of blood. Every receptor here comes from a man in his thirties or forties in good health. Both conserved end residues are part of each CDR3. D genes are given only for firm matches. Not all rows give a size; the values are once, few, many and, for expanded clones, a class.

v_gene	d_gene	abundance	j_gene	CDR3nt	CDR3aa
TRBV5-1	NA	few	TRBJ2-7	TGCGCCAGCAGCTTGTCCCGGGACCCGCCCTACGAGCAGTACTTC	CASSLSRDPPYEQYF
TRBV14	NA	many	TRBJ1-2	TGTGCCAGCAGCCAATTTCATCGATCCACTCAGCCCACCTATGGCTACACCTTC	CASSQFHRSTQPTYGYTF
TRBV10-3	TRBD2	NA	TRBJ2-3	TGTGCCATCAGGAAGACTAGCGGGGGGTGGACAGATACGCAGTATTTT	CAIRKTSGGWTDTQYF
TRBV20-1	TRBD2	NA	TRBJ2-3	TGCAGTGCTACAGCCCCTAGCGGTAGCACAGATACGCAGTATTTT	CSATAPSGSTDTQYF
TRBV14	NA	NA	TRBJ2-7	TGTGCCAGCAGCCAAGAAGCCGGGCCCGCCTACGAGCAGTACTTC	CASSQEAGPAYEQYF
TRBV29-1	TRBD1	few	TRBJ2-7	TGCAGCACCCGGACAGGGGACAACACCTACGAGCAGTACTTC	CSTRTGDNTYEQYF
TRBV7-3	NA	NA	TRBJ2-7	TGTGCCAGCAGCTTAAGTGGCAGGGGCGTCTACGAGCAGTACTTC	CASSLSGRGVYEQYF
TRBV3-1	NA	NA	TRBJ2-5	TGTGCCAGCAGCCAAGATCCGTCGGGGGGCCGACGAGAGACCCAGTACTTC	CASSQDPSGGRRETQYF
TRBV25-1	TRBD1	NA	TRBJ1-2	TGTGCCAGCACCACGACAGGGAACTATGGCTACACCTTC	CASTTTGNYGYTF
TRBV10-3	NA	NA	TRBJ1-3	TGTGCCATCAGTGAGCTAAGCTCTGGAAACACCATATATTTT	CAISELSSGNTIYF
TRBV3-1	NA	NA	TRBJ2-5	TGTGCCAGCAGCCATAGGGCAGAGACCCAGTACTTC	CASSHRAETQYF
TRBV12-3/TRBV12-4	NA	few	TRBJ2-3	TGTGCCAGCACCCTAAAAAGAGAGGGGGGTCAAAGCGCGCAGTATTTT	CASTLKREGGQSAQYF
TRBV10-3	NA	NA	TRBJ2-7	TGTGCCATCAGTGAAAGCTCGGCAGATGGTCCCTACGAGCAGTACTTC	CAISESSADGPYEQYF
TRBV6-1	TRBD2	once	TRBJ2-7	TGTGCCAGCAGCCCCGGGACTACACCCTACGAGCAGTACTTC	CASSPGTTPYEQYF
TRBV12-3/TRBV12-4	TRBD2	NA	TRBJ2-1	TGTGCCAGCAGTGTAGCGCTGGGGGGGGATGAGCAGTTCTTC	CASSVALGGDEQFF
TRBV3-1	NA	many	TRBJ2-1	TGTGCCAGCTCGAGGCAGATAAACAATGAGCAGTTCTTC	CASSRQINNEQFF
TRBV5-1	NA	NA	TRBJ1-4	TGCGCCAGCAGCTGGGAATGGCAGCTTAATGAAAAACTGTTTTTT	CASSWEWQLNEKLFF
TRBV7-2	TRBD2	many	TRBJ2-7	TGCGCCAGCAGCTTTAGCGGGGGGGCCTACGAGCAGTACTTC	CASSFSGGAYEQYF
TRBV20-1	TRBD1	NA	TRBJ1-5	TGCAGTGCTATGACAGGGGGCTTTCGCGGTCAGCCCCAGCATTTT	CSAMTGGFRGQPQHF
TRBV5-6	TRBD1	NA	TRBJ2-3	TGTGCCAGCAACGACAGGGTTTTACTTACTAGCACAGATACGCAGTATTTT	CASNDRVLLTSTDTQYF